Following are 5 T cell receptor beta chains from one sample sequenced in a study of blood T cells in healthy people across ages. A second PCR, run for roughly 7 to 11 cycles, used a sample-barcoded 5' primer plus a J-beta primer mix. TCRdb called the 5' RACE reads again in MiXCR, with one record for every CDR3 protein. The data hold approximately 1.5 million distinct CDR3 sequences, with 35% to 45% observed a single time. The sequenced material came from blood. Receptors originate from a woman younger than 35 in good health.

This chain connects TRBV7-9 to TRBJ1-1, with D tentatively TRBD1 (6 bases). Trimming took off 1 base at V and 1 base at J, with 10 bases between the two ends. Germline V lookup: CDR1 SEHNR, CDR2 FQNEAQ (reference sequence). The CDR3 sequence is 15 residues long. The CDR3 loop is CASSLEGGTNTEAFF. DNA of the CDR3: TGTGCCAGCAGCTTAGAGGGGGGCACGAACACTGAAGCTTTCTTT.

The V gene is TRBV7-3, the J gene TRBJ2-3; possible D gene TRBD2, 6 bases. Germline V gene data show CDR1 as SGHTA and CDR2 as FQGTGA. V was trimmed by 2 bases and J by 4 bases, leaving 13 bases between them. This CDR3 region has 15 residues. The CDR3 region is CASSLLAGSADTQYF. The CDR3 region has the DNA TGTGCCAGCAGCTTACTTGCGGGGTCCGCAGATACGCAGTATTTT.

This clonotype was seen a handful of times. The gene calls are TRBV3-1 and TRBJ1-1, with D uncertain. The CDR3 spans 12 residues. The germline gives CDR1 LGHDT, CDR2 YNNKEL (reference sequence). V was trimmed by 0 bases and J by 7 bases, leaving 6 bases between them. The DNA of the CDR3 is TGTGCCAGCAGCCAAGAGGGGATTGAAGCTTTCTTT. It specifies CASSQEGIEAFF.

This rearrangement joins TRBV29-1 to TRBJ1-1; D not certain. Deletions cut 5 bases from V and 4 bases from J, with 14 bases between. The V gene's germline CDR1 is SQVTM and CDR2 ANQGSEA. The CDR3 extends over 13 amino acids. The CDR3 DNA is TGCAGCGTTTCGGACGGTGATTTCACTGAAGCTTTCTTT. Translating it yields CSVSDGDFTEAFF.

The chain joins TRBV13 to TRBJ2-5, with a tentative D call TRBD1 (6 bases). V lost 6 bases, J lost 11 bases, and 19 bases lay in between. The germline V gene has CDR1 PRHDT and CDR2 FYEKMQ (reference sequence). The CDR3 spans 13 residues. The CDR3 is CASSSGTRFQQYF. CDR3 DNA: TGTGCCAGCAGTTCCGGGACAAGGTTTCAACAGTACTTC.